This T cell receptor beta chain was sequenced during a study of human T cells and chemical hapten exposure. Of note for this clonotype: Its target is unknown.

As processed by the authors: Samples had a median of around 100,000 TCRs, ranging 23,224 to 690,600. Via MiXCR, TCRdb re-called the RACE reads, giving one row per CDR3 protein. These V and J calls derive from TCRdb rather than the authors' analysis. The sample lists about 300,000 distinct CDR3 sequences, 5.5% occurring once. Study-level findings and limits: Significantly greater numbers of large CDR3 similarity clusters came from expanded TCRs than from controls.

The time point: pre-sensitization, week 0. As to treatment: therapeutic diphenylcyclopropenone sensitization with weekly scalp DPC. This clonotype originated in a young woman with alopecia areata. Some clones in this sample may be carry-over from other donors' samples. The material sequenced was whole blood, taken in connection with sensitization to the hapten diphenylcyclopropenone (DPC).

The CDR3 region has the DNA TGTGCCAGCAGCCCCGGCGTCGACGAGCAGTACTTC. This gives the protein CASSPGVDEQYF. The gene calls are TRBV11-2 and TRBJ2-7, with D unclear. The V gene's germline CDR1 is SGHAT and CDR2 FQNNGV. The CDR3 spans 12 residues. The V end was cut by 5 bases, the J end by 5 bases, with 10 bases between.